This is a list of T cell receptor beta chains from one sample in a study of blood T cell repertoires in COVID-19. The data were produced by immunoSEQ multiplex PCR, yet TCRdb's version contains in-frame clones alone and is incomplete. This repertoire shows a few hundred thousand clones, about 86% found once; its top ten account for approximately 2%. Material: peripheral blood. Receptor source: a man aged 25-45 years with active or convalescent COVID-19. The conserved cysteine and the conserved F or W are not part of the CDR3 here. D genes are given only for firm matches. Clone size appears in some rows only: once, few, many, or a class for an expanded clone.

j_call: TRBJ2-7; v_call: TRBV7-8; d_call: .; clone_size: .; cdr3_aa: ASSLGFSSRGSLEQY
j_call: TRBJ2-7; v_call: TRBV27; d_call: .; clone_size: .; cdr3_aa: ASTNTPGQTYEQY
j_call: TRBJ2-7; v_call: TRBV5-1; d_call: TRBD1; clone_size: .; cdr3_aa: ASSTQPRQGASEQY
j_call: TRBJ2-2; v_call: TRBV7-3; d_call: TRBD2; clone_size: few; cdr3_aa: ASSPGTSGAGELF
j_call: TRBJ2-3; v_call: TRBV10-3; d_call: TRBD2; clone_size: .; cdr3_aa: AISESPGLALDTQY
j_call: TRBJ1-2; v_call: TRBV5-1; d_call: TRBD1; clone_size: .; cdr3_aa: ASSGSGTGGQGT
j_call: TRBJ2-2; v_call: TRBV19; d_call: .; clone_size: .; cdr3_aa: ASSPVVGMEAGELF
j_call: TRBJ2-3; v_call: TRBV6-6; d_call: .; clone_size: .; cdr3_aa: ASRDSGGDVPDTQY
j_call: TRBJ2-3; v_call: TRBV9; d_call: .; clone_size: .; cdr3_aa: ASSVDAWQADTQY
j_call: TRBJ2-7; v_call: TRBV29-1; d_call: .; clone_size: .; cdr3_aa: SVETDSYYEQY
j_call: TRBJ2-1; v_call: TRBV19; d_call: .; clone_size: .; cdr3_aa: ASSIAVPSEQF
j_call: TRBJ1-5; v_call: TRBV7-9; d_call: TRBD1; clone_size: .; cdr3_aa: ASSSDRDRGIGGNQPQH
j_call: TRBJ1-4; v_call: TRBV7-6; d_call: .; clone_size: many; cdr3_aa: ASSSPRGLGWEKLF
j_call: TRBJ2-3; v_call: TRBV19; d_call: .; clone_size: .; cdr3_aa: ASSIQGSSTDTQY
j_call: TRBJ2-6; v_call: TRBV5-4; d_call: TRBD1; clone_size: .; cdr3_aa: ASSLSGTEAYPGANVLT
j_call: TRBJ2-1; v_call: TRBV19; d_call: TRBD2; clone_size: .; cdr3_aa: ASSMGLADYNEQF
j_call: TRBJ1-5; v_call: TRBV19; d_call: .; clone_size: once; cdr3_aa: ASSIDLGSNPNQPQH
j_call: TRBJ1-1; v_call: TRBV19; d_call: .; clone_size: .; cdr3_aa: ASSSVTPDMNTEAF
j_call: TRBJ1-2; v_call: TRBV7-2; d_call: .; clone_size: .; cdr3_aa: ASSLRQGALPSYGYT
j_call: TRBJ1-3; v_call: TRBV10-1; d_call: TRBD1; clone_size: .; cdr3_aa: ASRARDRGRPVSGNTIY
j_call: TRBJ1-1; v_call: TRBV6-5; d_call: .; clone_size: .; cdr3_aa: ASTTPSKGAEAF
j_call: TRBJ1-2; v_call: TRBV7-9; d_call: .; clone_size: few; cdr3_aa: ASSRPRGGYT
j_call: TRBJ1-5; v_call: TRBV29-1; d_call: TRBD1; clone_size: .; cdr3_aa: SVGGTDNQPQH
j_call: TRBJ2-4; v_call: TRBV3-1/TRBV3-2; d_call: .; clone_size: .; cdr3_aa: ASRPGFGKNIQY
j_call: TRBJ2-1; v_call: TRBV5-1; d_call: .; clone_size: few; cdr3_aa: ASSLAGGTYNEQF